One sample yielded the 24 T cell receptor beta chains listed below, sequenced in a study of glioma-infiltrating T cells. TCR alpha and beta CDR3 regions were amplified from RNA using iRepertoire nested multiplex PCR. MiXCR, applied by TCRdb to the multiplex PCR reads, yields one record per CDR3 protein. The table has approximately 100,000 distinct CDR3 sequences, less than 30% seen once; the top ten hold 30% to 35%. The specimen was glioma tissue, nonneoplastic brain tissue, or PBMCs (not recorded which). The receptors originated from a human donor with low-grade glioma or glioblastoma, undergoing nonglioma brain surgery, or in good health (not recorded which).

The table lists this clonotype with many counts. The rearrangement joins TRBV20-1 to TRBJ2-1, with 10 bases that match TRBD2. Looked up from germline, CDR1 is DFQATT and CDR2 is SNEGSKA (reference sequence). Trimming removed 5 bases from V and 5 bases from J; junction bases left unmatched: 3. This CDR3 has 13 residues. CDR3 loop: CSAPLAGDNEQFF. The CDR3, as DNA: TGCAGTGCTCCCCTAGCGGGAGACAATGAGCAGTTCTTC.

This clonotype was seen at least ten times. The V and J genes are TRBV6-6 and TRBJ2-1; D remains ambiguous. This CDR3 has 16 amino acids. Between the trimmed V and J ends, which lost 2 bases and 0 bases, there was a span of 11 bases. Looked up from germline, CDR1 is MNHNY and CDR2 is SVGAGI (reference sequence). The CDR3 here is CASSYLAQSSYNEQFF. CDR3 DNA: TGTGCCAGCAGTTACCTCGCCCAGAGCTCCTACAATGAGCAGTTCTTC.

This clonotype occurred many times. The chain employs TRBV20-1 and TRBJ2-1, with 7 bases matching TRBD2. Germline V gives CDR1 DFQATT, CDR2 SNEGSKA (reference sequence). The V gene end was trimmed by 6 bases and the J gene end by 0 bases; junction bases not matched to a gene: 11. The CDR3 totals 16 residues. CDR3 in DNA: TGCAGTGCCTCGTCGTTAGCGGGCCTCTCCTACAATGAGCAGTTCTTC. Translated, it gives CSASSLAGLSYNEQFF.

This clonotype was found many times. The chain links TRBV12-3 or TRBV12-4 to TRBJ1-5; maybe TRBD1 (5 bases). The germline V and J ends were trimmed by 3 bases and 8 bases, with 11 bases remaining between them. The CDR3 length is 13 residues. This CDR3 is CASSLQGGEPQHF. For the CDR3, the DNA is TGTGCCAGCAGTTTGCAGGGTGGGGAGCCCCAGCATTTT.

The genes are TRBV19 and TRBJ2-5, with TRBD2 identical over 10 bases. The V segment lost 7 bases and the J segment 4 bases; nucleotides outside the gene matches: 3. Germline loops: CDR1 LNHDA, CDR2 SQIVND (reference sequence). This CDR3 spans 13 amino acids. CDR3 amino acids: CASTASGRETQYF. The DNA for the CDR3 is TGTGCCAGTACCGCTAGCGGGAGAGAGACCCAGTACTTC.

The table lists this clonotype with many counts. The chain has TRBV7-2 and TRBJ1-2, with 8 positions matching TRBD1. This CDR3 spans 15 amino acids. CDR1 is SGHTA, CDR2 FQGNSA, per germline. V shed 5 bases and J 0 bases; nucleotides not matched to a gene: 5. CDR3 nucleotides: TGTGCCAGCAGCCCTCAGGGACAGGCTAACTATGGCTACACCTTC. Its translation: CASSPQGQANYGYTF.

This clonotype has ten or more counts. The chain uses TRBV20-1 and TRBJ1-1; tentative D call: TRBD1 (5 bases). Germline V gene data show CDR1 as DFQATT and CDR2 as SNEGSKA (reference sequence). The CDR3 length is 13 residues. The ends were cut back, 5 bases at V and 4 bases at J, with 14 bases in the middle. The CDR3 DNA reads as TGCAGTGCTCCAAAGGTGGGGGGCACTGAAGCTTTCTTT. It encodes CSAPKVGGTEAFF.

The table lists this clonotype with many counts. The V call is TRBV10-1, the J call TRBJ2-7; D gene uncertain. Per the germline V gene, CDR1 is WNHNN and CDR2 is SYGVQD (reference sequence). This CDR3 has 15 amino acids. Trimming stripped 4 bases from V and 5 bases from J, with 18 bases between. CDR3 DNA: TGCGCCAGCAGTGGAGGTCCGCCGCGTATCGACGAGCAGTACTTC. Amino acid sequence: CASSGGPPRIDEQYF.

Concerning this clonotype itself: A read error may be the cause here, since a much bigger clone is one base away. A read error is likely, as this CDR3 ends without the conserved phenylalanine or tryptophan. The chain is built from TRBV7-2 and TRBJ1-2; TRBD1 is a possible D gene (5 bases). The germline CDR1 and CDR2 sequences are SGHTA and FQGNSA. Trimming stripped 1 base from V and 1 base from J, with 16 bases between. This CDR3 has 17 residues. Here the CDR3 DNA reads TGTGCCAGCAGCTTAGAGGCCCGGGACCTTGGTAACTATGGCTACACCCTC. This encodes CASSLEARDLGNYGYTL.

The gene calls are TRBV4-3 and TRBJ2-1, with D perhaps matching TRBD1 (6 bases). CDR1 LGHNA and CDR2 YSLEER come from the germline V gene. This CDR3 is built from 16 residues. The germline V and J ends were trimmed by 1 base and 5 bases, with 15 bases remaining between them. The CDR3 DNA follows: TGCGCCAGCAGCCAAGCCGGGACAATTTCTGACAATGAGCAGTTCTTC. Translation gives CASSQAGTISDNEQFF.

This clonotype was counted at least ten times. The rearrangement links TRBV5-4 to TRBJ2-7, with D possibly TRBD1 on 6 matching bases. From germline, CDR1 is SGHNT and CDR2 YYREEE (reference sequence). The CDR3 extends over 15 amino acids. Between the trimmed V and J ends, which lost 0 bases and 4 bases, there was a span of 14 bases. The CDR3 DNA sequence: TGTGCCAGCAGCTTGGCGGGTTCAGGGACATACGAGCAGTACTTC. Amino acid sequence: CASSLAGSGTYEQYF. The full variable domain, rest sourced from reference TRBV5-4 and TRBJ2-7, is ETGVTQSPTHLIKTRGQQVTLRCSSQSGHNTVSWYQQALGQGPQFIFQYYREEENGRGNFPPRFSGLQFPNYSSELNVNALELDDSALYLCASSLAGSGTYEQYFGPGTRLTVT.

This clonotype was recorded many times. The chain couples TRBV5-1 to TRBJ2-6, with TRBD1 as a possible D gene (6 bases). Per the germline V gene, CDR1 is SGHRS and CDR2 is YFSETQ. The CDR3 has 15 amino acids. Deletions cut 4 bases from V and 3 bases from J, with 11 bases between. This CDR3 reads CASSTTGSGANVLTF. The CDR3 nucleotides read TGCGCCAGCAGCACTACAGGGAGTGGGGCCAACGTCCTGACTTTC.

The CDR3 DNA is TGCAGTGCTACGACCGGGACTCTCCCCTACAATGAGCAGTTCTTC. Translation gives CSATTGTLPYNEQFF. The chain carries TRBV20-1 and TRBJ2-1; tentatively, D is TRBD2 (6 bases). Trimming removed 4 bases from V and 2 bases from J, with 15 bases in between. This CDR3 comprises 15 residues. Germline assignment: CDR1 DFQATT and CDR2 SNEGSKA (reference sequence).

This clonotype was seen at least ten times. This chain links TRBV27 with TRBJ1-1; D gene unclear. This CDR3 has 14 residues. CDR1 MNHEY and CDR2 SMNVEV come from the germline V gene (reference sequence). The V and J ends lost 2 bases and 4 bases respectively, with 11 bases between them. Here the CDR3 reads CASSLRELATEAFF. The CDR3, as DNA: TGTGCCAGCAGTTTAAGGGAATTGGCCACTGAAGCTTTCTTT.

This clonotype was seen many times. The genes are TRBV5-1 and TRBJ2-6, with D possibly being TRBD2 (5 bases). Germline loops: CDR1 SGHRS, CDR2 YFSETQ. This CDR3 has 15 amino acids. The V and J ends lost 6 bases and 0 bases respectively, with 10 bases between them. CDR3 nucleotide sequence: TGCGCCAGCACCTCCGCGGGCTCTGGGGCCAACGTCCTGACTTTC. This codes for CASTSAGSGANVLTF. Full variable domain (rest looked up from reference TRBV5-1 and TRBJ2-6): KAGVTQTPRYLIKTRGQQVTLSCSPISGHRSVSWYQQTPGQGLQFLFEYFSETQRNKGNFPGRFSGRQFSNSRSEMNVSTLELGDSALYLCASTSAGSGANVLTFGAGSRLTVL.

This clonotype was seen at least ten times. V gene TRBV7-9 combines with J gene TRBJ1-2, with D perhaps TRBD1 (5 bases). Germline lookup yields CDR1 SEHNR and CDR2 FQNEAQ (reference sequence). CDR3 length equals 12 residues. Trimming cost V 10 bases and J 4 bases, with 13 bases left between them. CDR3 nucleotide sequence: TGTGCCACCTTGGGGGGAAGCTATGGCTACACCTTC. Its protein product is CATLGGSYGYTF.

V usage is TRBV6-5 and J usage is TRBJ1-2; D call uncertain. Trimming pared 2 bases from V and 8 bases from J, leaving 12 bases between. There are 13 residues in the CDR3. Germline V lookup: CDR1 MNHEY, CDR2 SVGAGI. CDR3 coding DNA: TGTGCCAGCAGTTACGCGGCCTCAGTGGGCTACACCTTC. This translates into CASSYAASVGYTF.

Many counts were recorded for this clonotype. This chain connects TRBV6-2 or TRBV6-3 to TRBJ2-1; D tentatively fits TRBD1 or TRBD2 (5 bases each). Germline loops: CDR1 MNHEY, CDR2 SVGEGT. This CDR3 has 16 residues. Trimming stripped 4 bases from V and 9 bases from J, with 22 bases between. CDR3 DNA sequence: TGTGCCAGCAGTTTTTTAGGGAAATCCGAGAGGGGTGAGCAGTTCTTC. Amino acid sequence: CASSFLGKSERGEQFF.

A note on this clonotype: The conserved phenylalanine or tryptophan normally closing the CDR3 is absent here, so this likely arose from a read error. This chain joins TRBV20-1 and TRBJ1-5; tentative D call: TRBD1 (5 bases). CDR3 length: 14 residues. Germline V CDR1 and CDR2: DFQATT, SNEGSKA (reference sequence). CDR3 DNA sequence: TGCAGTGCTAGCCAAAGGGGAGAGAATCAGCACCAGCATTTG. This translates into CSASQRGENQHQHL.

This clonotype was found many times. The chain uses TRBV18 and TRBJ2-3; a weak D match, TRBD2 (5 bases). Germline values: CDR1 KGHSH, CDR2 LQKENI. This CDR3 contains 13 residues. Trimming cost V 4 bases and J 1 base, with 6 bases left between them. CDR3 amino acids: CASSRGGTDTQYF. CDR3 bases: TGTGCCAGCTCACGGGGAGGCACAGATACGCAGTATTTT.

This clonotype was seen many times. The junction differs from germline at one of its ends, possibly a read error. The J gene is TRBJ2-3, the V gene TRBV7-9; TRBD2 might be the D (5 bases). The CDR3 contains 15 residues. The germline V gene encodes CDR1 SEHNR and CDR2 FQNEAQ (reference sequence). CDR3 coding DNA: TGTGCCAGCAGCCTAGCCTCAGTTTTGGGGGATACGCAGTATTTT. Its translation: CASSLASVLGDTQYF. The whole variable domain, filled in from reference TRBV7-9 and TRBJ2-3, reads DTGVSQNPRHKITKRGQNVTFRCDPISEHNRLYWYRQTLGQGPEFLTYFQNEAQLEKSRLLSDRFSAERPKGSFSTLEIQRTEQGDSAMYLCASSLASVLGDTQYFGPGTRLTVL.

CDR3 nucleotides: TGTGCCAGCAGCCAAGCGACGGACTACGAGCAGTACTTC. This encodes CASSQATDYEQYF. V usage is TRBV3-1 and J usage is TRBJ2-7, with unresolved D. Deletions cut 1 base from V and 3 bases from J, with 7 bases between. Germline CDR1 and CDR2: LGHDT and YNNKEL (reference sequence). The CDR3 is 13 residues long.

This clonotype was recorded at least ten times. The J gene is TRBJ1-2, the V gene TRBV18; the match to TRBD1 covers 10 bases. The CDR3 extends over 15 amino acids. The germline CDR1 and CDR2 sequences are KGHSH and LQKENI. After removal of 3 bases from V and 4 bases from J, the junction contained 5 bases not matched to a gene. CDR3 DNA: TGTGCCAGCTCACCTCAGACAGGGGGCGGCTATGGCTACACCTTC. Encoded protein: CASSPQTGGGYGYTF.

This clonotype was counted many times. The chain combines TRBV20-1 with TRBJ2-1; perhaps TRBD2 as D (5 bases). Between the trimmed V and J ends, which lost 5 bases and 7 bases, there was a span of 6 bases. This CDR3 spans 10 amino acids. Germline values: CDR1 DFQATT, CDR2 SNEGSKA (reference sequence). The CDR3 sequence: CSAPGNEQFF. The CDR3 DNA reads TGCAGTGCTCCGGGGAATGAGCAGTTCTTC.